This is a list of T cell receptor beta chains from one sample in a study of T cell clusters in autoimmune cytopenias. One entry per CDR3 protein, without DNA, is what TCRdb gives after re-calling the multiplex PCR reads. This sample's table reports 6,000 to 7,000 distinct CDR3 sequences. These records were also assigned to another study, of T cell repertoires in aging, cancer and after chemotherapy.

Sample: peripheral blood. Receptors originate from a human donor in good health. Both conserved end residues are part of each CDR3. Clone size is stated in some rows and not others, as once, few, many or a class when expanded.

CDR3aa: CASSSNRDLRSGNTIYF; v_gene: TRBV7-9; abundance: .; j_gene: TRBJ1-3
CDR3aa: CASSVQGAADTQYF; v_gene: TRBV7-2; abundance: .; j_gene: TRBJ2-3
CDR3aa: CASSLSWGEELFF; v_gene: TRBV5-5; abundance: .; j_gene: TRBJ1-4
CDR3aa: CASRTGLETQYF; v_gene: TRBV6-1; abundance: medium-sized; j_gene: TRBJ2-5
CDR3aa: CAAGVRLAGDTQYF; v_gene: TRBV6-2/TRBV6-3; abundance: .; j_gene: TRBJ2-3
CDR3aa: CASSTGDARSGNSIYF; v_gene: TRBV27; abundance: .; j_gene: TRBJ1-3
CDR3aa: CASSSAGRGNSPLHF; v_gene: TRBV12-3/TRBV12-4; abundance: .; j_gene: TRBJ1-6
CDR3aa: CASSLSRDSTEAFF; v_gene: TRBV18; abundance: .; j_gene: TRBJ1-1
CDR3aa: CATSTLAGGLQETQYF; v_gene: TRBV15; abundance: medium-sized; j_gene: TRBJ2-5
CDR3aa: CASSLPNRGNYGYTF; v_gene: TRBV5-4; abundance: .; j_gene: TRBJ1-2
CDR3aa: CAISESVAVYNQPQHF; v_gene: TRBV10-3; abundance: .; j_gene: TRBJ1-5
CDR3aa: CASSLGFGGRQELFF; v_gene: TRBV5-5; abundance: medium-sized; j_gene: TRBJ2-2
CDR3aa: CASSQEAGKGETQYF; v_gene: TRBV12-3/TRBV12-4; abundance: medium-sized; j_gene: TRBJ2-5
CDR3aa: CASSMTGLGIHEQYF; v_gene: TRBV6-5; abundance: medium-sized; j_gene: TRBJ2-7
CDR3aa: CASSPLVLDRPNYGYTF; v_gene: TRBV5-1; abundance: .; j_gene: TRBJ1-2
CDR3aa: CSVPSSPLGGATDTQYF; v_gene: TRBV29-1; abundance: medium-sized; j_gene: TRBJ2-3
CDR3aa: CASSLASGTGYEQYF; v_gene: TRBV7-2; abundance: .; j_gene: TRBJ2-7
CDR3aa: CASSVDRGWYEQYF; v_gene: TRBV5-4; abundance: .; j_gene: TRBJ2-7
CDR3aa: CASSGTSGSYNEQFF; v_gene: TRBV6-1; abundance: medium-sized; j_gene: TRBJ2-1
CDR3aa: CASGDAYNEQFF; v_gene: TRBV6-5; abundance: medium-sized; j_gene: TRBJ2-1
CDR3aa: CASSQEWGPPNTGELFF; v_gene: TRBV11-1; abundance: medium-sized; j_gene: TRBJ2-2
CDR3aa: CSARDRGRTDTQYF; v_gene: TRBV20-1; abundance: .; j_gene: TRBJ2-3
CDR3aa: CASSPAGGPDEQFF; v_gene: TRBV6-6; abundance: medium-sized; j_gene: TRBJ2-1
CDR3aa: CASSMGMSSGNTIYF; v_gene: TRBV6-2/TRBV6-3; abundance: medium-sized; j_gene: TRBJ1-3
CDR3aa: CASSTSVQTSLEQYF; v_gene: TRBV19; abundance: medium-sized; j_gene: TRBJ2-7
CDR3aa: CASSLAPTGLDAYEQYF; v_gene: TRBV5-6; abundance: .; j_gene: TRBJ2-7
CDR3aa: CASSQGATKNTEAFF; v_gene: TRBV5-1; abundance: .; j_gene: TRBJ1-1
CDR3aa: CASSLFALRGGGELFF; v_gene: TRBV12-3/TRBV12-4; abundance: medium-sized; j_gene: TRBJ2-2
CDR3aa: CSARRSGLDEQYF; v_gene: TRBV20-1; abundance: .; j_gene: TRBJ2-7
CDR3aa: CASSLTRPLQGEAFF; v_gene: TRBV12-3/TRBV12-4; abundance: .; j_gene: TRBJ1-1
CDR3aa: CAPYFNYEQYF; v_gene: TRBV7-9; abundance: .; j_gene: TRBJ2-7
CDR3aa: CATSSPLEDSYGYTF; v_gene: TRBV15; abundance: .; j_gene: TRBJ1-2
CDR3aa: CGEGTGAGNQPQHF; v_gene: TRBV29-1; abundance: medium-sized; j_gene: TRBJ1-5
CDR3aa: CASSPLAHSNQPQHF; v_gene: TRBV18; abundance: medium-sized; j_gene: TRBJ1-5
CDR3aa: CATSRDLARGYTF; v_gene: TRBV15; abundance: medium-sized; j_gene: TRBJ1-2
CDR3aa: CASSPTSGSSDEQFF; v_gene: TRBV6-4; abundance: .; j_gene: TRBJ2-1
CDR3aa: CASSNRDYGYTF; v_gene: TRBV19; abundance: medium-sized; j_gene: TRBJ1-2
CDR3aa: CSVGLIAGGNEQFF; v_gene: TRBV29-1; abundance: medium-sized; j_gene: TRBJ2-1
CDR3aa: CSARDGGGQGGEQYF; v_gene: TRBV20-1; abundance: .; j_gene: TRBJ2-7
CDR3aa: CASSPSGGETQYF; v_gene: TRBV13; abundance: .; j_gene: TRBJ2-5
CDR3aa: CASSLGGQGNYGYTF; v_gene: TRBV5-6; abundance: medium-sized; j_gene: TRBJ1-2
CDR3aa: CASSLGGNEKLFF; v_gene: TRBV7-6; abundance: .; j_gene: TRBJ1-4
CDR3aa: CASSLRTGGDYGYTF; v_gene: TRBV5-4; abundance: medium-sized; j_gene: TRBJ1-2
CDR3aa: CASSFGTSGTKRNEQFF; v_gene: TRBV12-3/TRBV12-4; abundance: .; j_gene: TRBJ2-1
CDR3aa: CASKPADSQETQYF; v_gene: TRBV12-3/TRBV12-4; abundance: .; j_gene: TRBJ2-5
CDR3aa: CASSGGSSTEAFF; v_gene: TRBV27; abundance: .; j_gene: TRBJ1-1
CDR3aa: CASRQGGNSPLHF; v_gene: TRBV6-2/TRBV6-3; abundance: medium-sized; j_gene: TRBJ1-6
CDR3aa: CAWSAGTGGLADTQYF; v_gene: TRBV30; abundance: medium-sized; j_gene: TRBJ2-3
CDR3aa: CASSLRTGQLISYEQYF; v_gene: TRBV5-5; abundance: medium-sized; j_gene: TRBJ2-7
CDR3aa: CASSPGGGKNIQYF; v_gene: TRBV27; abundance: .; j_gene: TRBJ2-4
CDR3aa: CSVLGQSEKLFF; v_gene: TRBV29-1; abundance: medium-sized; j_gene: TRBJ1-4
CDR3aa: CASSPGGIYGYTF; v_gene: TRBV11-1; abundance: medium-sized; j_gene: TRBJ1-2